The T cell receptor (beta chain) described here comes from a study of blood T cell repertoires in COVID-19. Study as a whole: PBMCs, B-cell-depleted T cells, or T cells were the source of the cDNA or gDNA that made up the material.

Per the original data handling: Using reference gene primer amplification, nucleated cell counts were estimated. Generated by immunoSEQ multiplex PCR, the TCRdb table keeps only in-frame clones and is missing some. Clone size and V and J calls were adopted from that table, with D and trimming inferred from the DNA. The sample carries under 150,000 clones, around four fifths recorded once. Participant reports of clinical history set cohort assignment. The junction had 7 bases not matched to a gene; V was cut back by 7 bases and J by 3 bases. Germline V gene data show CDR1 as ENHRY and CDR2 as SYGVKD. The CDR3 length is 14 residues.

Sequencing was performed on PBMCs or T cells enriched from blood (not recorded which). The J gene is TRBJ2-3, the V gene TRBV10-3; 7 bases match TRBD1. The origin of this receptor is a woman between 40 and 55 years old who had recovered from COVID-19. In DNA, the CDR3 is TGTGCCATCAAAAGGGGGCCCTCGACAGATACGCAGTATTTT. It is translated as CAIKRGPSTDTQYF.